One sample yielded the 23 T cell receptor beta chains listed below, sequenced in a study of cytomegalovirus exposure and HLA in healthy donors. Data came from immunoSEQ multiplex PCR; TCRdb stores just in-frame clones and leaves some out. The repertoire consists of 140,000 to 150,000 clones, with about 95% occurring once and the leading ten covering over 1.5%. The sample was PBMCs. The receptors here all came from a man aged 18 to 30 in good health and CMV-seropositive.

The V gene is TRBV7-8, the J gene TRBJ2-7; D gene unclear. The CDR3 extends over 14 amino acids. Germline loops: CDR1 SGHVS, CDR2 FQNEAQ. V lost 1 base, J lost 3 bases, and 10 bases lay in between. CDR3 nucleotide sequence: TGTGCCAGCAGCTTAGTCACTCGATTCTACGAGCAGTACTTC. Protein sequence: CASSLVTRFYEQYF.

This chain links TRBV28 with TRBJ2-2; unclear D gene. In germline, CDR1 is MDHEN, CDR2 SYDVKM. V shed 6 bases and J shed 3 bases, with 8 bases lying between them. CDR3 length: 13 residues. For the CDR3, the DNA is TGTGCCAGCAGCGGAGAGTACACCGGGGAGCTGTTTTTT. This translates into CASSGEYTGELFF.

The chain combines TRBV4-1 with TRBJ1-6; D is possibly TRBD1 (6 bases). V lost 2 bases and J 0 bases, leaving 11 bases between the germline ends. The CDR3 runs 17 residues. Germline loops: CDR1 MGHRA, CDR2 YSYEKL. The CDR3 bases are TGCGCCAGCAGCCAAAACAGGGAGAGCTCCTATAATTCACCCCTCCACTTT. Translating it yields CASSQNRESSYNSPLHF.

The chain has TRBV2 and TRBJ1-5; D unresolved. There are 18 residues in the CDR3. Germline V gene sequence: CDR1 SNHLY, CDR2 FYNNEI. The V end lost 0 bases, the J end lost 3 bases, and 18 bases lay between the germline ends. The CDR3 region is CASSEAGGFQWNNQPQHF. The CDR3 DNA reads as TGTGCCAGCAGTGAAGCGGGAGGGTTTCAATGGAACAATCAGCCCCAGCATTTT.

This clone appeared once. The CDR3 reads CASSGTSRGETQYF. The CDR3 bases are TGTGCCAGCAGTGGGACTAGCAGAGGAGAGACCCAGTACTTC. This rearrangement joins TRBV28 to TRBJ2-5; 9 bases map to TRBD2. This CDR3 is 14 amino acids long. With V trimmed by 5 bases and J by 4 bases, 5 bases remained unmatched. The V gene's germline CDR1 is MDHEN and CDR2 SYDVKM.

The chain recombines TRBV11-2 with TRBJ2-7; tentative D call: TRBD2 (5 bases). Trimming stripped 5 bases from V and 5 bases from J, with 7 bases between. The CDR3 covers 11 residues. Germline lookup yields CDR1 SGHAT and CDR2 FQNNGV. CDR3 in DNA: TGTGCCAGCAGCCTACTAGACGAGCAGTACTTC. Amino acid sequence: CASSLLDEQYF.

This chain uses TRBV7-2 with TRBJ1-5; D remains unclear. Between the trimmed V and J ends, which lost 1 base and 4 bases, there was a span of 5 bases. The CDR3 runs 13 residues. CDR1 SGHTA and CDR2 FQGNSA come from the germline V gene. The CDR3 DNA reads TGTGCCAGCAGCTTAGGGAGAAATCAGCCCCAGCATTTT. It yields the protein CASSLGRNQPQHF.

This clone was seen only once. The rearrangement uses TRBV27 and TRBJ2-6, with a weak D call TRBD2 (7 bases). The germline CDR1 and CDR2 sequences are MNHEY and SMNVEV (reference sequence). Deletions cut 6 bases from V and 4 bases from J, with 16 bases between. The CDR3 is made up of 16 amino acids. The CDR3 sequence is CASSPRGGSGANVLTF. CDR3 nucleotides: TGTGCCAGCAGCCCGAGGGGGGGTTCGGGGGCCAACGTCCTGACTTTC.

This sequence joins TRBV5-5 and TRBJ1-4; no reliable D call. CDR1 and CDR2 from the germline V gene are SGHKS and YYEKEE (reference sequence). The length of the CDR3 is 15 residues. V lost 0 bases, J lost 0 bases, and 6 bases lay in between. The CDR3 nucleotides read TGTGCCAGCAGCTTGGGGGGAGCAACTAATGAAAAACTGTTTTTT. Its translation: CASSLGGATNEKLFF.

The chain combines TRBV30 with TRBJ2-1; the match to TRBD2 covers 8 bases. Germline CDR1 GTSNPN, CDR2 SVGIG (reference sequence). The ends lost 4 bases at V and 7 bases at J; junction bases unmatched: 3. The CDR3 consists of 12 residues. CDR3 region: CAWTGLDNEQFF. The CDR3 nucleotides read TGTGCCTGGACGGGACTAGATAATGAGCAGTTCTTC.

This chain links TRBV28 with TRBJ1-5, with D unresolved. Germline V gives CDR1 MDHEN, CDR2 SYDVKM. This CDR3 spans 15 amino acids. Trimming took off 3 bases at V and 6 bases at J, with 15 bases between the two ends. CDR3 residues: CASSFISGNSQPQHF. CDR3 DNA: TGTGCCAGCAGTTTTATATCGGGGAATAGTCAGCCCCAGCATTTT.

DNA for the CDR3: TGTGCCAGCAGCGTAGTGGAGGGAGGGCCCTTCGGGGAGCTGTTTTTT. It codes for CASSVVEGGPFGELFF. The chain links TRBV9 to TRBJ2-2; 7 bases are a match to TRBD2. The CDR3 spans 16 residues. CDR1 is SGDLS, CDR2 YYNGEE, per germline. Trimming removed 0 bases from V and 7 bases from J; junction bases left unmatched: 9.

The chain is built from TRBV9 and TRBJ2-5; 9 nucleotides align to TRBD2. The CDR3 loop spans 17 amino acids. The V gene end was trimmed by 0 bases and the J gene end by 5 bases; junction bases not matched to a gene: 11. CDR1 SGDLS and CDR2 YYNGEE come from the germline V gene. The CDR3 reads CASSVGISGSVRETQYF. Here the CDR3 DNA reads TGTGCCAGCAGCGTAGGTATTAGCGGGAGTGTGAGGGAGACCCAGTACTTC. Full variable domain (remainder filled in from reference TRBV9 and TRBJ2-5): DSGVTQTPKHLITATGQRVTLRCSPRSGDLSVYWYQQSLDQGLQFLIQYYNGEERAKGNILERFSAQQFPDLHSELNLSSLELGDSALYFCASSVGISGSVRETQYFGPGTRLLVL.

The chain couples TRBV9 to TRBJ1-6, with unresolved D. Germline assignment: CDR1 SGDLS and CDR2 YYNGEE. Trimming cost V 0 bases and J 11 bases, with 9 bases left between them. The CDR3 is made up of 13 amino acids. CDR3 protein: CASSVGEGTPLHF. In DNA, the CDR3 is TGTGCCAGCAGCGTAGGGGAGGGTACACCCCTCCACTTT.

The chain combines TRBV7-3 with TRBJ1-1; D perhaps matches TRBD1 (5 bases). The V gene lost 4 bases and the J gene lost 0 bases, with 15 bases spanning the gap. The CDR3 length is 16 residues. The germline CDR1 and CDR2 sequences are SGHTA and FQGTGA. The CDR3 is CASSSGHRFMNTEAFF. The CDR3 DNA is TGTGCCAGCAGCTCCGGCCACAGGTTCATGAACACTGAAGCTTTCTTT.

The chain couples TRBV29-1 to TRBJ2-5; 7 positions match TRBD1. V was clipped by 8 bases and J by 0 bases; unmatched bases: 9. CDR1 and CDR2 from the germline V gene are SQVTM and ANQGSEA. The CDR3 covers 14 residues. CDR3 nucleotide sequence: TGCAGCTCCTCGACAGGGCTCTACCAAGAGACCCAGTACTTC. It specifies CSSSTGLYQETQYF.

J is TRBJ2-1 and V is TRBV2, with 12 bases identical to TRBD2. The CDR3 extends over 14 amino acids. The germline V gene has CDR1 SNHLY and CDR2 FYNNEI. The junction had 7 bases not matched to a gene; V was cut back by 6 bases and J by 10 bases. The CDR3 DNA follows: TGTGCCAGCAGGTTGGAACTAGCGGGAGGCGAGCAGTTCTTC. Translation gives CASRLELAGGEQFF.

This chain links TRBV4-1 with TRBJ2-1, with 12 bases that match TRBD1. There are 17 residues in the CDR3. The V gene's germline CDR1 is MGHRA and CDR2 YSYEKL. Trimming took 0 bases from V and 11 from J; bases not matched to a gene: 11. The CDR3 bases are TGCGCCAGCAGCCAAGAAGGGACAGGGGGCCTTCTGAATCAGCAGTTCTTC. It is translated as CASSQEGTGGLLNQQFF.

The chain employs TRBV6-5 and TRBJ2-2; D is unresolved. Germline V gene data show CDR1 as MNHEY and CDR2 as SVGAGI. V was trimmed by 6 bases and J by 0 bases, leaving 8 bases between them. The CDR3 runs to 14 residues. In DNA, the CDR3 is TGTGCCAGCAGCCTCCGGGCGAACACCGGGGAGCTGTTTTTT. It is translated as CASSLRANTGELFF.

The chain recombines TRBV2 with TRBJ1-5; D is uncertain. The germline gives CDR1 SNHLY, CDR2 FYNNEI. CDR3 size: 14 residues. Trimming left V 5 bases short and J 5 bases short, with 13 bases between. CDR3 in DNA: TGTGCCAGCAGTCCAGTTGACAAATATCAGCCCCAGCATTTT. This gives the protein CASSPVDKYQPQHF.

The CDR3 DNA follows: TGTGCCAGCAGCTTGGCCGGGACTAGCACAGGTTTCTACAATGAGCAGTTCTTC. This encodes CASSLAGTSTGFYNEQFF. The chain couples TRBV11-2 to TRBJ2-1, with 9 bases lining up with TRBD2. CDR3 size: 18 residues. V lost 3 bases, J lost 3 bases, and 12 bases stayed unmatched. Germline V gene data show CDR1 as SGHAT and CDR2 as FQNNGV.

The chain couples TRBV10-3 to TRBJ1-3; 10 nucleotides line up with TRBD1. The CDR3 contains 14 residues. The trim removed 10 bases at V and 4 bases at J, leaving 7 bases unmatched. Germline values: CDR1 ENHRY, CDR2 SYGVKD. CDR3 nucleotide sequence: TGTGCCACCTCCGGGACAGGGGACGGAAACACCATATATTTT. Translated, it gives CATSGTGDGNTIYF.

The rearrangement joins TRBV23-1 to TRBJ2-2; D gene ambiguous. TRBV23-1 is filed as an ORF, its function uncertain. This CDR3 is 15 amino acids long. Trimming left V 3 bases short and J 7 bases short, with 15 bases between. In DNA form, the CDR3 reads TGCGCCAGCAGTCAGTCCCACGGGTCTAGCGGGGAGCTGTTTTTT. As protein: CASSQSHGSSGELFF.